The sequence of this TCR beta chain was determined in a study of siplizumab effects on memory and regulatory T cells (dated by TCRdb to about 2019). For the wider study: The study examined how the anti-CD2 antibody siplizumab affects alloreactive T-cell subsets in allogeneic mixed lymphocyte reactions built from human PBMCs. Results and caveats for the whole study, not just this receptor: A naive or memory phenotype could not be assigned to roughly 75-97% of proliferating CD4+ or CD8+ clones. The suppressive function of proliferating Tregs from siplizumab cultures was not functionally confirmed. The cumulative frequency of alloreactive sequences that could be traced back to unstimulated CD4+ memory T cells was significantly reduced by siplizumab. Greater diversity appeared to be present in unstimulated naive T cells than in memory T cells, and a substantial contribution to the alloresponse seemed to be made by naive cells. Because sequences below about 10^-5 frequency were poorly captured, only a minor fraction of alloreactive clones could be mapped to unstimulated subsets. Among mappable alloreactive CD4+ clones, the Treg-derived fraction averaged approximately 66% with siplizumab versus 25% to 30% in control reactions.

Compared with germline, V lacks 4 bases and J lacks 3 bases; bases without a gene match: 8. Counted from cysteine to phenylalanine, this CDR3 has 16 amino acids. The retained sequence is limited to the CDR3, 48 bases, with the frame set at the first base. Looking up the germline V gene yields CDR1 LGHNA and CDR2 YNFKEQ. TCRbeta CDR3 sequencing was performed on sorted unstimulated T cells and on proliferating T cells recovered from mixed lymphocyte reactions. Fresh whole blood from nine to ten HLA-typed healthy donors was used as the source from which PBMCs were isolated. With respect to this clone: Its cognate antigen has yet to be identified. No much larger clonotype is one base removed from it; base qualities were not supplied.

The library came from the immunoSEQ multiplex PCR assay. The deep sequencing platform assayed about 10^5 TCR templates per sample. Genomic DNA extracted from sorted T cells was used for TCRbeta CDR3 sequencing. The source study handled its data this way. The R programming language was used for clonal analysis of TCRbeta CDR3 data. Unstimulated samples were compared with post-reaction CFSE-low samples to define alloreactive CD4+ and CD8+ clones. Regulatory or non-regulatory origin of alloreactive CD4+ clones was assigned by matching sequences to the sorted unstimulated Treg and non-Treg repertoires. The source is immuneACCESS, and TCRdb retained only in-frame sequences with V and J called. Part of the clones is not carried over; for the studies checked, unresolved V genes explain less than half of this, and the remainder is unexplained. Clone size and the V and J calls come from that table; the DNA yielded D and trimming. The sample records 100,000 to 120,000 clones, roughly 91% of which are singletons. The ten largest clones capture around 0.3% of the sample.

The TCR comes from a human donor in good health. Recombination joined TRBV4-2 with TRBJ2-2, and 7 junctional nucleotides match TRBD2. Specimen: CD4+ T cells sorted from blood. The nucleotide sequence reads TGTGCCAGCAGCCCCCCGGGGGGATTCGACACCGGGGAGCTGTTTTTT. It encodes CASSPPGGFDTGELFF.